This T cell receptor beta chain came from a study of shared clonotypes between healthy human individuals. Study-level information: Per-donor plates numbered three CD4 naive, three CD4 memory, two CD8 naive and one CD8 memory. Findings and limits, study-wide: Generation of non-shared clonotypes was less probable than generation of clonotypes shared by all four donors. Relative to memory subsets, naive subsets generally showed larger estimated richness.

TCRdb keeps only in-frame clones here, not all; method: immunoSEQ multiplex PCR. This table has more than 2 million clones, around 95% appearing once. Division of CD4+ cells produced a CD45RA+ naive subset and a CD45RA-negative memory subset. The V end was cut by 0 bases, the J end by 6 bases, with 13 bases between. Germline V gene lookup returns CDR1 SGDLS and CDR2 YYNGEE. The CDR3 totals 15 residues. Note on this clone: No antigen is known for it.

Sequenced: naive CD4+ T cells sorted from blood. Regarding subset: CD45RA+ positively selected. The receptor's source is a man aged 18 to 29 in good health. This chain links TRBV9 with TRBJ1-3; D is unclear. Here the CDR3 reads CASSVDTAGINTIYF. DNA for the CDR3: TGTGCCAGCAGCGTAGACACAGCCGGAATAAACACCATATATTTT.